The T cell receptor (beta chain) described here comes from a study of shared clonotypes between healthy human individuals. TCRdb's copy holds only in-frame clones and misses some; the assay was immunoSEQ multiplex PCR. The sample contains about 1.5 million clones, roughly 96% of which appear only once. Germline CDR1 is SGHAT and CDR2 is FQNNGV. The length of the CDR3 is 13 residues. Of note for this clone: The junction differs from germline at one of its ends, possibly a read error.

Caucasian adults living in Nashville, Tennessee, provided all samples. The sequence was obtained from a young man in good health. This chain links TRBV11-2 with TRBJ2-1; D call uncertain. Specimen: naive CD4+ T cells sorted from blood. Subset specified: CD45RA+ positively selected. The CDR3 nucleotides are TGTGCCAGCAGCTTAGATCGGTTTAGCACCCCACTCTTC. Amino acids: CASSLDRFSTPLF.